The following is a TCR beta chain sequence with its context. The sample's time point: before natalizumab initiation. The CDR3 is made up of 14 amino acids. Germline V gives CDR1 LGHNA, CDR2 YSLEER. The V and J ends lost 4 bases and 4 bases respectively, with 11 bases between them. Here immunoSEQ multiplex PCR was the method, and the copy in TCRdb shows in-frame clones only, minus some. The sample yields 25,000 to 35,000 clones, 92% seen once. This sample is drawn from a study of multiple sclerosis patients with progressive multifocal leukoencephalopathy. The sequencing input was PBMCs. This clonotype originated in a man aged 30 to 39 with multiple sclerosis. The chain carries TRBV4-3 and TRBJ1-5, with D uncertain. The CDR3 DNA reads as TGCGCCAGCAGCCGTGAAATCGTGAATCAGCCCCAGCATTTT. Its protein is CASSREIVNQPQHF.